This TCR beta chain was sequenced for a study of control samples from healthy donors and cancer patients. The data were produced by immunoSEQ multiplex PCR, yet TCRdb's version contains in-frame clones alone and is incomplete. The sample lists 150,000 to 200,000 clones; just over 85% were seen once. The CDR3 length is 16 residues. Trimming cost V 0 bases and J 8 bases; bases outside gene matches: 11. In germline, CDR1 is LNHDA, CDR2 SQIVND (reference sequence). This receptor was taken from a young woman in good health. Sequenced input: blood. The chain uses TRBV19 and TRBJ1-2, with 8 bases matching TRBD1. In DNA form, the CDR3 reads TGTGCCAGTAGTATAGACGGACAGGGAGACCTATTGGGCTACACCTTC. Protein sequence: CASSIDGQGDLLGYTF.